The 18 T cell receptor beta chains below were found in one sample sequenced in a study of cytomegalovirus exposure and HLA in healthy donors. PCR used 60 Vbeta primers and 13 Jbeta primers. Generated by immunoSEQ multiplex PCR, the TCRdb table keeps only in-frame clones and is missing some. The profile shows about 60,000 clones, about 70% of them singletons. The sequenced sample was PBMCs. These receptor sequences come from a woman aged 55 to 70 in good health and CMV-seropositive.

The V gene is TRBV5-1, the J gene TRBJ2-3; 9 nucleotides match TRBD1. The CDR3 loop spans 17 amino acids. The V gene end was trimmed by 0 bases and the J gene end by 1 base; junction bases not matched to a gene: 6. The germline gives CDR1 SGHRS, CDR2 YFSETQ. This CDR3 is CASSLGTGVFGTDTQYF. Written as DNA, the CDR3 is TGCGCCAGCAGCTTGGGGACAGGGGTCTTCGGCACAGATACGCAGTATTTT.

This clone occurred a few times. This chain joins TRBV7-9 and TRBJ2-2, with 7 positions matching TRBD1. From germline, CDR1 is SEHNR and CDR2 FQNEAQ (reference sequence). The CDR3 is 15 residues long. J gave up 1 base and V 6 bases, and 5 bases lay outside the gene matches. This CDR3 is CASRSGQKNTGELFF. DNA of the CDR3: TGTGCCAGCAGATCGGGACAGAAGAACACCGGGGAGCTGTTTTTT.

V gene TRBV18 combines with J gene TRBJ1-1, with D uncertain. The CDR3 length is 15 residues. Germline CDR1 KGHSH, CDR2 LQKENI. The germline V and J ends were trimmed by 1 base and 2 bases, with 11 bases remaining between them. The CDR3 sequence is CASSPQRAVNTEAFF. CDR3 nucleotide sequence: TGTGCCAGCTCACCACAAAGAGCGGTTAACACTGAAGCTTTCTTT. Complete variable domain (other parts from reference TRBV18 and TRBJ1-1): NAGVMQNPRHLVRRRGQEARLRCSPMKGHSHVYWYRQLPEEGLKFMVYLQKENIIDESGMPKERFSAEFPKEGPSILRIQQVVRGDSAAYFCASSPQRAVNTEAFFGQGTRLTVV.

This clone was seen a handful of times. The gene calls are TRBV6-4 and TRBJ2-3; maybe TRBD1 (7 bases). V was shortened by 2 bases and J by 3 bases, with 12 bases between the two germline ends. The CDR3 has 15 amino acids. CDR1 MRHNA and CDR2 SNTAGT come from the germline V gene. The CDR3 sequence is CASSDQGGGTDTQYF. The CDR3, as DNA: TGTGCCAGCAGTGACCAGGGGGGCGGGACAGATACGCAGTATTTT.

The table lists this clone with a few counts. This chain connects TRBV10-3 to TRBJ2-1, with 9 bases lining up with TRBD2. The CDR3 contains 15 residues. From germline, CDR1 is ENHRY and CDR2 SYGVKD. V was pared by 3 bases and J by 2 bases, with 2 bases of the junction left unmatched. DNA for the CDR3: TGTGCCATCAGTGATGGCGGGGGGGCCTACAATGAGCAGTTCTTC. It encodes CAISDGGGAYNEQFF.

The genes are TRBV19 and TRBJ2-4; D perhaps matches TRBD2 (5 bases). Germline values: CDR1 LNHDA, CDR2 SQIVND (reference sequence). V lost 7 bases and J lost 0, with 13 bases in between. This CDR3 comprises 15 residues. The CDR3 protein is CASKEASVAKNIQYF. The CDR3 DNA follows: TGTGCCAGTAAGGAGGCTTCGGTAGCCAAAAACATTCAGTACTTC. Variable domain in full (rest from reference TRBV19 and TRBJ2-4): DGGITQSPKYLFRKEGQNVTLSCEQNLNHDAMYWYRQDPGQGLRLIYYSQIVNDFQKGDIAEGYSVSREKKESFPLTVTSAQKNPTAFYLCASKEASVAKNIQYFGAGTRLSVL.

In DNA form, the CDR3 reads TGTGCCAGCAGCTCTCAACCGGGACAGGGGTCGACTGAAGCTTTCTTT. This encodes CASSSQPGQGSTEAFF. The chain uses TRBV7-6 and TRBJ1-1, with 10 bases aligning to TRBD1. This CDR3 contains 16 residues. Germline V gene data show CDR1 as SGHVS and CDR2 as FNYEAQ. The trim removed 4 bases at V and 5 bases at J, leaving 10 bases unmatched.

The chain uses TRBV4-3 and TRBJ1-2; 7 bases match TRBD1. Unmatched junction bases numbered 6, after V lost 3 bases and J lost 2 bases. The CDR3 has 15 residues. Germline loops: CDR1 LGHNA, CDR2 YSLEER. The DNA of the CDR3 is TGCGCCAGCAGCCAGACAGGGACCTCGAACTATGGCTACACCTTC. Protein product: CASSQTGTSNYGYTF.

The V and J genes are TRBV2 and TRBJ1-2; D is unresolved. Trimming shortened V by 7 bases and J by 7 bases, and 19 bases separated the two germline ends. Germline V lookup: CDR1 SNHLY, CDR2 FYNNEI. The CDR3 totals 14 residues. The DNA of the CDR3 is TGTGCCAGCATTTATTACGAGTCCGGGAGTGGCTACACCTTC. This translates into CASIYYESGSGYTF.

The count of this clone is one. This rearrangement joins TRBV5-4 to TRBJ1-4; TRBD1 matches 10 bases. The CDR3 covers 14 residues. Germline-derived CDR1 and CDR2 are SGHNT and YYREEE (reference sequence). V was pared by 4 bases and J by 6 bases, with 3 bases of the junction left unmatched. In DNA form, the CDR3 reads TGTGCCAGCAGCCGACAGGGGGCAGATGAAAAACTGTTTTTT. It is translated as CASSRQGADEKLFF. The full variable domain, with the rest looked up from reference TRBV5-4 and TRBJ1-4, is ETGVTQSPTHLIKTRGQQVTLRCSSQSGHNTVSWYQQALGQGPQFIFQYYREEENGRGNFPPRFSGLQFPNYSSELNVNALELDDSALYLCASSRQGADEKLFFGSGTQLSVL.

The chain links TRBV5-6 to TRBJ2-1; 9 nucleotides match TRBD1. This CDR3 has 17 residues. Germline V gene sequence: CDR1 SGHDT, CDR2 YYEEEE. The ends lost 4 bases at V and 5 bases at J; junction bases unmatched: 13. CDR3 coding DNA: TGTGCCAGCAGCCCCGATACGGACAGGGGTGTTCACAATGAGCAGTTCTTC. It translates to CASSPDTDRGVHNEQFF. The full variable domain, its missing parts supplied by reference TRBV5-6 and TRBJ2-1, is DAGVTQSPTHLIKTRGQQVTLRCSPKSGHDTVSWYQQALGQGPQFIFQYYEEEERQRGNFPDRFSGHQFPNYSSELNVNALLLGDSALYLCASSPDTDRGVHNEQFFGPGTRLTVL.

The J gene is TRBJ1-1, the V gene TRBV18, with D possibly being TRBD1 (5 bases). The germline V gene encodes CDR1 KGHSH and CDR2 LQKENI. V dropped 2 bases and J dropped 1 base, with 11 bases sitting between them. The CDR3 loop spans 15 amino acids. Here the CDR3 reads CASSPYPTANTEAFF. The CDR3 DNA reads as TGTGCCAGCTCACCATACCCGACAGCGAACACTGAAGCTTTCTTT. Based on the CDR3 plus reference TRBV18 and TRBJ1-1, the full variable domain is NAGVMQNPRHLVRRRGQEARLRCSPMKGHSHVYWYRQLPEEGLKFMVYLQKENIIDESGMPKERFSAEFPKEGPSILRIQQVVRGDSAAYFCASSPYPTANTEAFFGQGTRLTVV.

The chain uses TRBV6-5 and TRBJ2-7, with TRBD2 identical over 7 bases. Trimming at V came to 8 bases and at J to 0 bases, leaving 4 bases not matched to a gene. The CDR3 loop spans 13 amino acids. Per the germline V gene, CDR1 is MNHEY and CDR2 is SVGAGI. CDR3 protein: CASGGVASYEQYF. In DNA form, the CDR3 reads TGTGCCAGCGGGGGGGTAGCCTCCTACGAGCAGTACTTC.

The count of this clone is one. V gene TRBV4-1 combines with J gene TRBJ2-3, with 7 bases aligning to TRBD1. The trim removed 7 bases at V and 0 bases at J, leaving 7 bases unmatched. The CDR3 runs 15 residues. The germline V gene has CDR1 MGHRA and CDR2 YSYEKL. The CDR3 region is CASTVTGYSTDTQYF. The CDR3, as DNA: TGCGCCAGCACCGTGACAGGGTATAGCACAGATACGCAGTATTTT.

The V call is TRBV5-4, the J call TRBJ1-6; D is unresolved. There are 15 residues in the CDR3. Germline loops: CDR1 SGHNT, CDR2 YYREEE (reference sequence). Trimming cost V 4 bases and J 6 bases, with 14 bases left between them. This CDR3 is CASSRAPGSNSPLHF. In DNA, the CDR3 is TGTGCCAGCAGCCGGGCCCCGGGATCTAATTCACCCCTCCACTTT. Full variable domain (rest looked up from reference TRBV5-4 and TRBJ1-6): ETGVTQSPTHLIKTRGQQVTLRCSSQSGHNTVSWYQQALGQGPQFIFQYYREEENGRGNFPPRFSGLQFPNYSSELNVNALELDDSALYLCASSRAPGSNSPLHFGNGTRLTVT.

The gene calls are TRBV5-1 and TRBJ1-2; 11 bases line up with TRBD1. The V and J ends lost 4 bases and 8 bases, in that order; junction bases with no gene match: 16. This CDR3 comprises 17 residues. Germline CDR1 is SGHRS and CDR2 is YFSETQ. CDR3 in amino acids: CASSTGQGGFRLGGYTF. Written as DNA, the CDR3 is TGCGCCAGCAGCACGGGACAGGGGGGATTCCGCTTGGGGGGCTACACCTTC.

The V gene is TRBV19, the J gene TRBJ1-2; 9 bases line up with TRBD1. This CDR3 comprises 13 residues. The J segment lost 3 bases and the V segment lost 9 bases, leaving 5 bases of the junction unmatched. Germline CDR1 LNHDA, CDR2 SQIVND (reference sequence). The CDR3 sequence is CARSRQGDYGYTF. The CDR3 nucleotides are TGTGCCAGATCTCGACAGGGGGACTATGGCTACACCTTC.

The rearrangement uses TRBV5-6 and TRBJ2-5; 10 nucleotides agree with TRBD1. V shed 6 bases, J shed 5 bases, and the junction held 13 bases outside the gene matches. The CDR3 has 16 residues. Germline V gives CDR1 SGHDT, CDR2 YYEEEE. The CDR3 bases are TGTGCCAGCACCCCGGGACAGGGGATCGTCATGGAGACCCAGTACTTC. It specifies CASTPGQGIVMETQYF. Looking up the rest from reference TRBV5-6 and TRBJ2-5 gives the full variable domain: DAGVTQSPTHLIKTRGQQVTLRCSPKSGHDTVSWYQQALGQGPQFIFQYYEEEERQRGNFPDRFSGHQFPNYSSELNVNALLLGDSALYLCASTPGQGIVMETQYFGPGTRLLVL.